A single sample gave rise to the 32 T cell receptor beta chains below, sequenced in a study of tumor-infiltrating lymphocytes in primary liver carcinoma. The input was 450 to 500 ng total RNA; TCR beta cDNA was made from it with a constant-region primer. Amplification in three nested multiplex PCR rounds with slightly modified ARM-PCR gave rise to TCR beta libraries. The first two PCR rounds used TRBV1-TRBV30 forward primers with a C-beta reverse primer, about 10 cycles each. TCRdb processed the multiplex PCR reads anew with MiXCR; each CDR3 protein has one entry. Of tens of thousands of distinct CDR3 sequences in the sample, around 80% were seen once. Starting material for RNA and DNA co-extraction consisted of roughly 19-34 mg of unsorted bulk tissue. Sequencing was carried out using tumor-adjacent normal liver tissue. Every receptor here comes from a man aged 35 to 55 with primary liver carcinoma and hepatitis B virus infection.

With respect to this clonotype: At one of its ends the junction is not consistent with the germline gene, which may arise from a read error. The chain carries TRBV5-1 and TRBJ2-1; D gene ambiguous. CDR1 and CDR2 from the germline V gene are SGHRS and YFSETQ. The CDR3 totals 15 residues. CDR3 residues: CASSLVVEPYDEQFF. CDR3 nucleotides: TGTGCCAGCAGCTTGGTTGTGGAGCCCTACGATGAGCAGTTCTTC.

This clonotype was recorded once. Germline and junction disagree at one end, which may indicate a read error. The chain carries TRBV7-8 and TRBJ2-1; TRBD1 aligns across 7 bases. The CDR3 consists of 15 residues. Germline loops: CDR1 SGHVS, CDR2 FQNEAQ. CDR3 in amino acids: CVSSLTGVPFNEQFF. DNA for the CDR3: TGTGTCAGCAGCTTAACAGGGGTTCCCTTCAATGAGCAGTTCTTC.

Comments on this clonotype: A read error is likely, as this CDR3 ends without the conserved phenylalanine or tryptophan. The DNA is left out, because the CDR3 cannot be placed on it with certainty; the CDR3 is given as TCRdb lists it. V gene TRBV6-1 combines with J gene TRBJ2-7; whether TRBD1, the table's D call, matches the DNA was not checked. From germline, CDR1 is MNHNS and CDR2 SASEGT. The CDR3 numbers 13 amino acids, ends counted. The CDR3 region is CASSWDTSYEQYL.

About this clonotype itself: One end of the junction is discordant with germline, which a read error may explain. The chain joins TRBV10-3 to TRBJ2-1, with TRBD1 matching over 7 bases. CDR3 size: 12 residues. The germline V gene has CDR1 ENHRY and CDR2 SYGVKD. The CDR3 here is CAISQGGYELSF. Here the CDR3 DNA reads TGTGCCATCAGCCAAGGGGGCTATGAGCTGTCCTTC.

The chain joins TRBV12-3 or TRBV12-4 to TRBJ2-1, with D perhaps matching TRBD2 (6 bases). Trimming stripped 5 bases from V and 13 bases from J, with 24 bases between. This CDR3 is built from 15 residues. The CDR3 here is CASSATGVSTSEQFF. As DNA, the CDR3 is TGTGCCAGCAGTGCCACGGGAGTTTCGACCAGTGAACAGTTCTTC.

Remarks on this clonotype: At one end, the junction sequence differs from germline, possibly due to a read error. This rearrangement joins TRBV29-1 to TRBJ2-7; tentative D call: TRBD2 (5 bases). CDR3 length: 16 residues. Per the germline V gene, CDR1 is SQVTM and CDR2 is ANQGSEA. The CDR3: CSAMASGSGNPYERYF. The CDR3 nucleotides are TGCAGCGCCATGGCATCTGGGAGCGGCAATCCCTACGAGCGGTACTTC.

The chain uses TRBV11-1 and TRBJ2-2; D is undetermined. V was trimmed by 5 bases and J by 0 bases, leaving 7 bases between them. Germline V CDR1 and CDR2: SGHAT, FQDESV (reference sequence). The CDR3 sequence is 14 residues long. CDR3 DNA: TGTGCCAGCAGCCGTACACCGAACACCGGGGAGCTGTTTTTT. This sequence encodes CASSRTPNTGELFF.

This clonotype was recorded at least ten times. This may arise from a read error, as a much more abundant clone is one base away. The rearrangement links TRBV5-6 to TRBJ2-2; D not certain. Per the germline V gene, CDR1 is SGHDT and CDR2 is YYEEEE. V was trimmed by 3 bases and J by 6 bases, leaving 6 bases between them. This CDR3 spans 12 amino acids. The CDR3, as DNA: TGTGCCAGCAGCTGGCCCTCCGGGGAGCTGTTTTTT. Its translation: CASSWPSGELFF.

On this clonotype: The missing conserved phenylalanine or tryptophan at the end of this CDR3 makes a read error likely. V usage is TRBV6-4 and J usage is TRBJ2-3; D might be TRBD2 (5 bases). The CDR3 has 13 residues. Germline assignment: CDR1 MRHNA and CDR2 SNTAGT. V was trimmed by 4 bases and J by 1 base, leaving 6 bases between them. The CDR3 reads CASSVGGTDTQYL. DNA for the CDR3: TGTGCCAGCAGTGTGGGAGGCACAGATACGCAGTATTTG.

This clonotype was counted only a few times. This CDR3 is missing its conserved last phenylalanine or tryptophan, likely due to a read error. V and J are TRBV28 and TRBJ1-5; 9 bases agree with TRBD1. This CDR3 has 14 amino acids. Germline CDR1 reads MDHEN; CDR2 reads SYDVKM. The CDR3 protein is CVSSLTGGMQPQHL. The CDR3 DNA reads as TGTGTCAGCAGTTTGACAGGGGGAATGCAGCCCCAGCATCTT.

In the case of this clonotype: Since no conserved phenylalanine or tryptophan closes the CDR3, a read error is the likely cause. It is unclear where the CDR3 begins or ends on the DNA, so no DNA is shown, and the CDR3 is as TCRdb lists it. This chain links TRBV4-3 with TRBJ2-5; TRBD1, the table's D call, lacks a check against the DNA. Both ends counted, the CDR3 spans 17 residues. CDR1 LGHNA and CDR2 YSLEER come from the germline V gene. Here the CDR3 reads CASSQGQEQGGEETHYI.

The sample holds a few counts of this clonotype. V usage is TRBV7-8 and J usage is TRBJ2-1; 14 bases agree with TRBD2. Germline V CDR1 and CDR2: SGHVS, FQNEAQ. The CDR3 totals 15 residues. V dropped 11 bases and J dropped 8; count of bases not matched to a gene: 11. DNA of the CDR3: TGTGCCTGCAACCTGACTAGCGGGAGGGTCGATGAGCAGTTCTTC. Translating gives CACNLTSGRVDEQFF.

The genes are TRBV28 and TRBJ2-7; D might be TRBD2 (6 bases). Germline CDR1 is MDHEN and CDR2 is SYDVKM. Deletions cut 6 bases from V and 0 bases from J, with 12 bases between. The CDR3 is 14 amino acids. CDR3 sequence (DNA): TGTGCCAGCAGAGGGACTCGGAGCTCCTACGAGCAGTACTTC. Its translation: CASRGTRSSYEQYF.

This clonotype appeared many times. The CDR3 protein is CASSRLAGAKSAYEQYF. Here the CDR3 DNA reads TGTGCCAGCAGTCGACTAGCGGGAGCGAAATCGGCCTACGAGCAGTACTTC. The chain recombines TRBV6-1 with TRBJ2-7; 12 bases match TRBD2. V shed 5 bases and J 2 bases; nucleotides not matched to a gene: 10. The CDR3 covers 17 residues. Looked up from germline, CDR1 is MNHNS and CDR2 is SASEGT.

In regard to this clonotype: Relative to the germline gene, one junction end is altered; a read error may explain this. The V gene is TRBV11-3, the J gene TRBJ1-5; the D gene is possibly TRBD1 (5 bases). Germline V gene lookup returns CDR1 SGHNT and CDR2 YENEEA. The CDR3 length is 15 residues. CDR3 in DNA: TGTGCCAGCAGATTAGATCTGGGGGTGGCTCAGCCCCAGCAGTTC. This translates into CASRLDLGVAQPQQF. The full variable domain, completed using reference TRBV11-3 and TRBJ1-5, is EAGVVQSPRYKIIEKKQPVAFWCNPISGHNTLYWYLQNLGQGPELLIRYENEEAVDDSQLPKDRFSAERLKGVDSTLKIQPAELGDSAVYLCASRLDLGVAQPQQFGDGTRLSIL.

The chain's CDR3 is CSVGERGESTYEQYF. The CDR3, as DNA: TGCAGCGTTGGCGAGAGGGGGGAGTCCACCTACGAGCAGTACTTC. V and J are TRBV29-1 and TRBJ2-7; either TRBD1 or TRBD2 may supply D (6 bases each). With 4 bases removed from V and 2 bases from J, the gap between germline ends came to 18 bases. Germline CDR1 reads SQVTM; CDR2 reads ANQGSEA. The CDR3 is 15 amino acids.

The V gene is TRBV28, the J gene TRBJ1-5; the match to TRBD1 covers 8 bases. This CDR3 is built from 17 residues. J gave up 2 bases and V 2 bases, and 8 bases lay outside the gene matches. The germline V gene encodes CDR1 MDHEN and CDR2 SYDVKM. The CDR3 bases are TGTGCCAGCAGTTTACGGGCGGGACAGGAAGGCAATCAGCCCCAGCATTTT. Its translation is CASSLRAGQEGNQPQHF.

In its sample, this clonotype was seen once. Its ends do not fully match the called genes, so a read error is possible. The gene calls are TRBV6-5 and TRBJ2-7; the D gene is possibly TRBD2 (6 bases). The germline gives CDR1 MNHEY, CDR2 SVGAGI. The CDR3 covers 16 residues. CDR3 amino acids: CASGYSLGGEAYEQYF. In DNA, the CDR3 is TGTGCCAGCGGTTACTCCCTCGGAGGGGAGGCCTACGAACAGTACTTC.

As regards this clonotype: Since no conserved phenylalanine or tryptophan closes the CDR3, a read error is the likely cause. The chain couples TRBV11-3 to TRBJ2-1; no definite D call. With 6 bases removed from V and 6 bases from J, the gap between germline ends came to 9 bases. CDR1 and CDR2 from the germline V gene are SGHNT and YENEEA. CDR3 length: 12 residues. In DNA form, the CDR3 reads TGTGCCAGCAGTATAAATGCCAATGAGCAGTTCCTC. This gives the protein CASSINANEQFL.

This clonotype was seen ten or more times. CDR3 residues: CASSRTGANTEAFF. The CDR3 nucleotides are TGTGCCAGCAGTCGGACAGGAGCGAACACTGAAGCTTTCTTT. This chain uses TRBV7-8 with TRBJ1-1; 7 nucleotides match TRBD1. The junction had 5 bases not matched to a gene; V was cut back by 6 bases and J by 1 base. This CDR3 is built from 14 residues. CDR1 and CDR2 from the germline V gene are SGHVS and FQNEAQ.

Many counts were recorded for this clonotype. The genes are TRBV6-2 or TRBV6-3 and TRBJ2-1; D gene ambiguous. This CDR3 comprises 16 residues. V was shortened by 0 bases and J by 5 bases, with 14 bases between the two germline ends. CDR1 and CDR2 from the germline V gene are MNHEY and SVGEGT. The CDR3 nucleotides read TGTGCCAGCAGTTACTCGACCGACAAGGATGACAATGAGCAGTTCTTC. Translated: CASSYSTDKDDNEQFF.

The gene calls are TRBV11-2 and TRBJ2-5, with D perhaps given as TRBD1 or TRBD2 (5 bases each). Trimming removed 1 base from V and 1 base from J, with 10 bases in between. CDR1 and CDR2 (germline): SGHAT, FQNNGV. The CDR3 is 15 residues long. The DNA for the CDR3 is TGTGCCAGCAGCTTAGTCACGGGGCGCCAAGAGACCCAGTACTTC. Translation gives CASSLVTGRQETQYF.

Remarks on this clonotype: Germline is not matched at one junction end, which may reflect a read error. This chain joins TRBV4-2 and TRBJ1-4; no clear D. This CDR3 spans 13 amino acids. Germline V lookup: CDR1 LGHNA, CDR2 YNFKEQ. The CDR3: CASSQPHREKLVF. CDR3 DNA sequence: TGTGCCAGCAGCCAGCCCCACCGCGAAAAACTGGTTTTT.

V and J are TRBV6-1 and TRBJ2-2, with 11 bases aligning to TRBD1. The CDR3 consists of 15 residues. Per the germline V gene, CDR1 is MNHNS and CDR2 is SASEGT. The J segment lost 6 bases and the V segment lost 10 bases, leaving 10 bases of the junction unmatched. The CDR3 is CANRTGGGRAGELFF. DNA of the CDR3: TGTGCCAACAGGACAGGGGGCGGAAGAGCCGGGGAGCTGTTTTTT.

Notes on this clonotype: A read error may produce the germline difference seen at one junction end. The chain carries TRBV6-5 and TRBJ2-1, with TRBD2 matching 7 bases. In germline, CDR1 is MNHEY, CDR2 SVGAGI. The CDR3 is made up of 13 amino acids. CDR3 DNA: TGTGCCAGCAGTCAACGACAGCGGGGTGAGCAGTTATTC. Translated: CASSQRQRGEQLF.

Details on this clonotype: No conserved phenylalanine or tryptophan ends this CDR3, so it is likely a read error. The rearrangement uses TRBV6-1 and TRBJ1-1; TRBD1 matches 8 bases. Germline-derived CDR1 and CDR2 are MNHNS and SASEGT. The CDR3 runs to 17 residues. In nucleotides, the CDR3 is TGTGACAGCAGTGAAGGTGAAGGGCAGGGGGCTAACACTAATGCTTTCTCT. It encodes CDSSEGEGQGANTNAFS.

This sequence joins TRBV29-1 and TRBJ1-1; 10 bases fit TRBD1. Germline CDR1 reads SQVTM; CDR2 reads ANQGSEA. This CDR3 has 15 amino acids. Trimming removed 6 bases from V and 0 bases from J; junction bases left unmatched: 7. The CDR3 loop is CSVRTGGGMNTEAFF. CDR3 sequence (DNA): TGCAGCGTCCGGACAGGGGGGGGCATGAACACTGAAGCTTTCTTT.

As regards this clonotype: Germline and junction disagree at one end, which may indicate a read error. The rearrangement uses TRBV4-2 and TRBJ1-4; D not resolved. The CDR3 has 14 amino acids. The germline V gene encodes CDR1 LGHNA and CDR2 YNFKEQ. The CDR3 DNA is TGTGCCAGCACCCCTGGCAGGAGGCACGAAAAACTGTCTTTT. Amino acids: CASTPGRRHEKLSF.

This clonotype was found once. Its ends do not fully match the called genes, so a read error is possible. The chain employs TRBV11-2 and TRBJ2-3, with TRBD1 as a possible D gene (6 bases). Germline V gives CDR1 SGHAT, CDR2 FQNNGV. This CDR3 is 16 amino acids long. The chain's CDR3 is CASSRRSTGITDTQYF. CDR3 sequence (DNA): TGTGCCAGCAGTAGAAGAAGTACAGGGATCACAGATACGCAATATTTT.

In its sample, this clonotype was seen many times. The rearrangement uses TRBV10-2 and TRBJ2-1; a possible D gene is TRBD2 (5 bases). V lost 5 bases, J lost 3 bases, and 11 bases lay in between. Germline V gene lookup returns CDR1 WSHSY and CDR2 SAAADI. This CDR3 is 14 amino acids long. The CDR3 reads CASSISRVYNEQFF. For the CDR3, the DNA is TGCGCCAGCAGTATCTCGCGGGTCTACAATGAGCAGTTCTTC.

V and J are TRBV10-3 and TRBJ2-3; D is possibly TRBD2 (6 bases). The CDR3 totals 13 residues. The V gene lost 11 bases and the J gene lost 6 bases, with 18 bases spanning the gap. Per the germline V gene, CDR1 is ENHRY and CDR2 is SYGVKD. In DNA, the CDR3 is TGTGCCTCCCGGGGGATAAGGATCGATACGCAGTATTTT. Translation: CASRGIRIDTQYF.

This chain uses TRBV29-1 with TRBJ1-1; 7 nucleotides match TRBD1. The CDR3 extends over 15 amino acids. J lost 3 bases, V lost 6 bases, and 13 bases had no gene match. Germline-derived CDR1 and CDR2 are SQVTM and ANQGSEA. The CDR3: CSVTGVLPLDTEAFF. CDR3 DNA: TGCAGCGTAACAGGGGTCCTCCCCCTGGACACTGAAGCTTTCTTT.